The present TCR beta chain was sequenced within a study of blood T cell repertoires in COVID-19. Across the whole study: Donors in the United States, Italy and Spain gave samples during acute or convalescent COVID-19. T cells, B-cell-depleted T cells, or PBMCs provided the cDNA or gDNA that served as material.

As originally analysed: Amplification of reference gene primers provided the estimated nucleated cell counts. Measured with immunoSEQ multiplex PCR; TCRdb has only the in-frame clones, and not every one. V and J calls and clone size come straight from that table; D and trimming were deduced from the DNA. This table has about 130,000 clones, approximately 80% appearing once. Trimming cost V 5 bases and J 4 bases; bases outside gene matches: 6. The germline gives CDR1 MNHEY, CDR2 SVGAGI. The CDR3 spans 15 residues. Sequenced input: peripheral blood. The rearrangement links TRBV6-5 to TRBJ1-3; 9 positions agree with TRBD1. The sequence came from a man aged 55 to 69 who had recovered from COVID-19. The CDR3 spells CASSTRTGEGNTIYF. In DNA, the CDR3 is TGTGCCAGCAGTACCAGGACAGGGGAAGGAAACACCATATATTTT.